A single sample is the source of the 25 T cell receptor beta chains below, sequenced in a study of T-cell reconstitution after alpha-beta-depleted transplantation in children. Unique molecular identifiers were built into the TCRbeta library. TCRdb ran MiXCR on the PCR reads and lists one entry per CDR3 protein. Here the sample spans 490,000 or so distinct CDR3 sequences, over 9.5% being singletons. The specimen was PBMCs, collected before TCRalphabeta/CD19-depleted stem cell transplant. The receptor source for this set is a child aged 2-15 years with inherited bone marrow failure, due to receive a stem cell transplant.

This clonotype was seen a handful of times. The chain carries TRBV6-5 and TRBJ1-2; D remains ambiguous. The germline gives CDR1 MNHEY, CDR2 SVGAGI. Deletions cut 2 bases from V and 1 base from J, with 11 bases between. The CDR3 loop spans 15 amino acids. DNA for the CDR3: TGTGCCAGCAGTTACAGTGCAGACCATAACTATGGCTACACCTTC. The encoded protein is CASSYSADHNYGYTF.

The rearrangement joins TRBV5-4 to TRBJ2-2; perhaps TRBD1 as D (5 bases). Trimming took off 4 bases at V and 2 bases at J, with 9 bases between the two ends. The CDR3 totals 14 residues. CDR1 is SGHNT and CDR2 is YYREEE in the germline V gene (reference sequence). The CDR3 loop is CASSRGYNTGELFF. CDR3 coding DNA: TGTGCCAGCAGCAGGGGCTATAACACCGGGGAGCTGTTTTTT. Variable domain in full (rest from reference TRBV5-4 and TRBJ2-2): ETGVTQSPTHLIKTRGQQVTLRCSSQSGHNTVSWYQQALGQGPQFIFQYYREEENGRGNFPPRFSGLQFPNYSSELNVNALELDDSALYLCASSRGYNTGELFFGEGSRLTVL.

This clonotype has a handful of counts. Here the CDR3 reads CASSQESGSGNTIYF. The CDR3 nucleotides read TGCGCCAGCAGCCAAGAAAGCGGTTCTGGAAACACCATATATTTT. J is TRBJ1-3 and V is TRBV4-3; D not resolved. Per germline, CDR1 LGHNA and CDR2 YSLEER. This CDR3 has 15 residues. V shed 0 bases and J shed 1 base, with 7 bases lying between them.

On this clonotype itself: This could be a read error, since a much larger clone is one nucleotide away. The chain employs TRBV5-1 and TRBJ1-2; 7 positions agree with TRBD1. Germline CDR1 and CDR2: SGHRS and YFSETQ. The CDR3 extends over 17 amino acids. The ends lost 0 bases at V and 4 bases at J; junction bases unmatched: 12. CDR3: CASSLESGQISIYGYTF. CDR3 in DNA: TGCGCCAGCAGCTTGGAGTCGGGACAGATCTCTATCTATGGCTACACCTTC.

This clonotype was observed at least ten times. The CDR3 loop is CASGTEAFF. The CDR3 DNA follows: TGTGCCTCAGGGACTGAAGCTTTCTTT. This rearrangement joins TRBV2 to TRBJ1-1; perhaps TRBD1 as D (5 bases). The CDR3 runs to 9 residues. The germline gives CDR1 SNHLY, CDR2 FYNNEI. The V gene lost 11 bases and the J gene lost 5 bases, with 6 bases spanning the gap. The full variable domain, its missing parts supplied by reference TRBV2 and TRBJ1-1, is EPEVTQTPSHQVTQMGQEVILRCVPISNHLYFYWYRQILGQKVEFLVSFYNNEISEKSEIFDDQFSVERPDGSNFTLKIRSTKLEDSAMYFCASGTEAFFGQGTRLTVV.

This clonotype was found many times. The chain employs TRBV4-3 and TRBJ2-2, with D perhaps TRBD2 (6 bases). V was clipped by 5 bases and J by 6 bases, with 10 bases between them. The germline CDR1 and CDR2 sequences are LGHNA and YSLEER. The CDR3 has 13 residues. The chain's CDR3 is CASSSWGAGELFF. The CDR3 nucleotides are TGCGCCAGCAGCTCCTGGGGGGCCGGGGAGCTGTTTTTT.

The V call is TRBV11-2, the J call TRBJ2-5, with 8 bases aligning to TRBD2. After removal of 5 bases from V and 7 bases from J, the junction contained 21 bases not matched to a gene. Germline V gene lookup returns CDR1 SGHAT and CDR2 FQNNGV. The CDR3 is 18 amino acids. The CDR3 is CASSPWTSNRGFGGTQYF. In DNA form, the CDR3 reads TGTGCCAGCAGCCCCTGGACTAGCAATAGAGGCTTCGGAGGGACCCAGTACTTC.

The chain couples TRBV21-1 to TRBJ2-1; the table's D gene call, TRBD1, was not cross checked with the DNA. TRBV21-1 is a pseudogene locus. The CDR3 totals 15 residues. The CDR3 spells CASSNGTVSYNEQFF. CDR3 bases: TGTGCCAGCAGCAATGGGACAGTCTCCTACAATGAGCAGTTCTTC.

The sample holds many counts of this clonotype. The rearrangement uses TRBV28 and TRBJ2-7; 10 nucleotides line up with TRBD1. CDR1 MDHEN and CDR2 SYDVKM come from the germline V gene. This CDR3 comprises 14 residues. V trimming: 8 bases; J trimming: 2 bases; junction bases outside the gene matches: 6. CDR3 sequence reads: CASVRGQGPYEQYF. CDR3 sequence (DNA): TGTGCCAGCGTAAGGGGACAGGGGCCCTACGAGCAGTACTTC.

A note on this clonotype: A single base separates this from a much larger clone, so it may be a read error. This rearrangement joins TRBV6-5 to TRBJ1-4; D not resolved. The CDR3 is 17 residues long. Germline V gene data show CDR1 as MNHEY and CDR2 as SVGAGI. CDR3 sequence: CASSYEAPGLTNETLFF. The CDR3 bases are TGTGCCAGCAGTTACGAAGCCCCGGGATTAACTAATGAAACACTGTTTTTT.

This clonotype was recorded many times. J is TRBJ1-5 and V is TRBV20-1, with TRBD1 identical over 8 bases. Germline values: CDR1 DFQATT, CDR2 SNEGSKA (reference sequence). The CDR3 length is 15 residues. V was pared by 1 base and J by 5 bases, with 7 bases of the junction left unmatched. CDR3 bases: TGCAGTGCTAGAGCTTGGACAGGGAGGTATCAGCCCCAGCATTTT. Encoded protein: CSARAWTGRYQPQHF.

J is TRBJ2-1 and V is TRBV6-1; TRBD1 matches 7 bases. The junction had 5 bases not matched to a gene; V was cut back by 2 bases and J by 1 base. The CDR3 covers 16 residues. Germline V gives CDR1 MNHNS, CDR2 SASEGT. Here the CDR3 reads CASSEQDRASYNEQFF. CDR3 DNA sequence: TGTGCCAGCAGTGAACAAGACAGGGCTTCCTACAATGAGCAGTTCTTC.

This clonotype was counted many times. The chain employs TRBV20-1 and TRBJ2-1, with a tentative D call TRBD1 (5 bases). Per germline, CDR1 DFQATT and CDR2 SNEGSKA (reference sequence). V was trimmed by 6 bases and J by 4 bases, leaving 13 bases between them. CDR3 length: 13 amino acids. As DNA, the CDR3 is TGCAGTGCGCAACAGGACCGATACAATGAGCAGTTCTTC. Residues: CSAQQDRYNEQFF.

V and J are TRBV4-3 and TRBJ2-6; maybe TRBD1 (6 bases). Germline V gene sequence: CDR1 LGHNA, CDR2 YSLEER. The CDR3 has 19 amino acids. The V end lost 0 bases, the J end lost 0 bases, and 15 bases lay between the germline ends. The CDR3 is CASSQDATGTFSGANVLTF. The CDR3 DNA sequence: TGCGCCAGCAGCCAAGATGCCACAGGGACCTTCTCTGGGGCCAACGTCCTGACTTTC.

The chain uses TRBV20-1 and TRBJ2-1, with no clear D. This CDR3 contains 14 residues. V was pared by 0 bases and J by 8 bases, with 14 bases between. Germline V gene sequence: CDR1 DFQATT, CDR2 SNEGSKA (reference sequence). CDR3 sequence reads: CSARDWEGFDEQFF. Here the CDR3 DNA reads TGCAGTGCTAGAGATTGGGAAGGTTTCGATGAGCAGTTCTTC.

CDR3 in DNA: TGTGCCACCAGCAGACGTACGGGAGGAGAAGCTTTCTTT. Translated: CATSRRTGGEAFF. The rearrangement uses TRBV15 and TRBJ1-1, with unresolved D. This CDR3 is built from 13 residues. The V gene lost 2 bases and the J gene lost 8 bases, with 12 bases spanning the gap. CDR1 and CDR2 from the germline V gene are LNHNV and YYDKDF (reference sequence).

This clonotype was detected many times. V is TRBV20-1 and J is TRBJ2-1; 14 positions agree with TRBD2. The V segment lost 4 bases and the J segment 0 bases; nucleotides outside the gene matches: 5. From germline, CDR1 is DFQATT and CDR2 SNEGSKA (reference sequence). The CDR3 spans 17 residues. The CDR3 DNA reads as TGCAGTGCTACAGGGACTAGCGGGGGTGACTCCTACAATGAGCAGTTCTTC. This codes for CSATGTSGGDSYNEQFF.

The V and J genes are TRBV30 and TRBJ2-3; D is perhaps TRBD1 or TRBD2 (5 bases each). Germline V lookup: CDR1 GTSNPN, CDR2 SVGIG (reference sequence). The CDR3 contains 13 residues. The V end lost 4 bases, the J end lost 2 bases, and 10 bases lay between the germline ends. The CDR3 loop is CAWNWGSTDTQYF. The CDR3 bases are TGTGCCTGGAATTGGGGGTCCACAGATACGCAGTATTTT.

At least ten counts were recorded for this clonotype. The chain employs TRBV27 and TRBJ2-5, with 10 bases identical to TRBD2. V lost 10 bases to trimming and J lost 4 bases; unmatched junction nucleotides: 18. The CDR3 spans 17 residues. Per the germline V gene, CDR1 is MNHEY and CDR2 is SMNVEV (reference sequence). DNA for the CDR3: TGTGCCACCTGGGCGGCGGGACTAGCGCCCCGGCGAGAGACCCAGTACTTC. Its translation: CATWAAGLAPRRETQYF.

This clonotype was seen at least ten times. J is TRBJ2-3 and V is TRBV10-3; perhaps TRBD2 as D (6 bases). Per germline, CDR1 ENHRY and CDR2 SYGVKD. The length of the CDR3 is 16 residues. Trimming took 0 bases from V and 5 from J, leaving 15 bases between them. The CDR3 sequence is CAISESLLGLVDTQYF. CDR3 nucleotide sequence: TGTGCCATCAGTGAGTCTCTTTTGGGACTTGTAGATACGCAGTATTTT.

The V call is TRBV3-1, the J call TRBJ2-7; 9 bases align to TRBD2. V lost 10 bases, J lost 4 bases, and 26 bases stayed unmatched. The CDR3 is made up of 19 amino acids. Germline V CDR1 and CDR2: LGHDT, YNNKEL (reference sequence). CDR3 loop: CAIIIPGGGIKAGGYEQYF. The CDR3 DNA follows: TGTGCCATCATCATCCCTGGGGGGGGAATCAAGGCGGGAGGGTACGAGCAGTACTTC.

The chain joins TRBV6-5 to TRBJ1-6, with D maybe TRBD1 (5 bases). The CDR3 totals 18 residues. Trimming shortened V by 1 base and J by 0 bases, and 13 bases separated the two germline ends. Germline CDR1 and CDR2: MNHEY and SVGAGI. The CDR3 protein is CASSYLGPRSSYNSPLHF. The CDR3, as DNA: TGTGCCAGCAGTTACTTGGGACCGAGGAGCTCCTATAATTCACCCCTCCACTTT.

This clonotype was counted ten times or more. In DNA, the CDR3 is TGCGCCAGCAGCCCAACCTGGGGGGGCCCTTGGCCAGATACGCAGTATTTT. It codes for CASSPTWGGPWPDTQYF. The chain recombines TRBV4-3 with TRBJ2-3, with a weak D call TRBD2 (7 bases). CDR3 length equals 17 residues. Trimming pared 4 bases from V and 4 bases from J, leaving 21 bases between. CDR1 and CDR2 from the germline V gene are LGHNA and YSLEER.

The table lists this clonotype with a few counts. The genes are TRBV23-1 and TRBJ2-5; maybe TRBD1 (5 bases). TRBV23-1 is noted as an ORF with a role that remains uncertain. V gave up 8 bases and J gave up 2 bases, with 12 bases separating them. The CDR3 loop spans 13 amino acids. The CDR3 is CASCGAPQETQYF. In nucleotides, the CDR3 is TGCGCCAGCTGTGGGGCACCTCAAGAGACCCAGTACTTC.

In this sample, this clonotype turned up many times. As DNA, the CDR3 is TGTGCCAGCAGTCTCGCCCCACTAGATGCAGATACGCAGTATTTT. Translated, it gives CASSLAPLDADTQYF. The chain links TRBV28 to TRBJ2-3, with a weak D call TRBD2 (5 bases). V was clipped by 5 bases and J by 4 bases, with 16 bases between them. The CDR3 consists of 15 residues. CDR1 and CDR2 from the germline V gene are MDHEN and SYDVKM.